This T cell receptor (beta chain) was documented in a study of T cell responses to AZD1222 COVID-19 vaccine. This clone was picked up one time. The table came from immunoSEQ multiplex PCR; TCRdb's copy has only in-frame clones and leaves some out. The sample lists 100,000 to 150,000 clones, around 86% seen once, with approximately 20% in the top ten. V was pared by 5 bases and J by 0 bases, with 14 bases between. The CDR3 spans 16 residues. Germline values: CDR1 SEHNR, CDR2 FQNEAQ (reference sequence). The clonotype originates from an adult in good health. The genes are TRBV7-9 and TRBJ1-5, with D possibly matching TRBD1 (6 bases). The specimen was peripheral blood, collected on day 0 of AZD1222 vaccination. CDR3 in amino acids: CASSPLQGNSNQPQHF. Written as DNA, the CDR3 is TGTGCCAGCAGCCCACTACAGGGAAATAGCAATCAGCCCCAGCATTTT. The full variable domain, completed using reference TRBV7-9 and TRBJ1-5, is DTGVSQNPRHKITKRGQNVTFRCDPISEHNRLYWYRQTLGQGPEFLTYFQNEAQLEKSRLLSDRFSAERPKGSFSTLEIQRTEQGDSAMYLCASSPLQGNSNQPQHFGDGTRLSIL.